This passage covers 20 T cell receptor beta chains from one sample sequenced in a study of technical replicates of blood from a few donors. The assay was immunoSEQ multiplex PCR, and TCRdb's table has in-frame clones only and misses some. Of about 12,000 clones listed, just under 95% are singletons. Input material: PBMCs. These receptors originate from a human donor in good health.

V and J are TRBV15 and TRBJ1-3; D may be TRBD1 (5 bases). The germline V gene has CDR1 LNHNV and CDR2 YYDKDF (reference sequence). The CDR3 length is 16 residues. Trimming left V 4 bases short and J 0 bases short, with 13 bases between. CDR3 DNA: TGTGCCACCAGCACAGGGATCGGAATCTCTGGAAACACCATATATTTT. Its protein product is CATSTGIGISGNTIYF. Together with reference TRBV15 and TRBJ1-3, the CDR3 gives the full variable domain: DAMVIQNPRYQVTQFGKPVTLSCSQTLNHNVMYWYQQKSSQAPKLLFHYYDKDFNNEADTPDNFQSRRPNTSFCFLDIRSPGLGDTAMYLCATSTGIGISGNTIYFGEGSWLTVV.

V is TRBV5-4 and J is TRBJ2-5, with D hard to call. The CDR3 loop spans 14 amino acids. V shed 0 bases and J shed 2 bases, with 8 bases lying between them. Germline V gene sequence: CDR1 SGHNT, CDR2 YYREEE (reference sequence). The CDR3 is CASSLETPQETQYF. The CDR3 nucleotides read TGTGCCAGCAGCTTGGAGACTCCTCAAGAGACCCAGTACTTC. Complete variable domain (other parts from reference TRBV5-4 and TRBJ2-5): ETGVTQSPTHLIKTRGQQVTLRCSSQSGHNTVSWYQQALGQGPQFIFQYYREEENGRGNFPPRFSGLQFPNYSSELNVNALELDDSALYLCASSLETPQETQYFGPGTRLLVL.

The CDR3 loop reads CASSVGTGPGEAFF. CDR3 DNA: TGTGCCAGCAGCGTAGGTACAGGGCCTGGAGAAGCTTTCTTT. The genes are TRBV9 and TRBJ1-1; weak D call: TRBD1 (6 bases). Germline assignment: CDR1 SGDLS and CDR2 YYNGEE. The CDR3 contains 14 residues. V was trimmed by 0 bases and J by 8 bases, leaving 14 bases between them.

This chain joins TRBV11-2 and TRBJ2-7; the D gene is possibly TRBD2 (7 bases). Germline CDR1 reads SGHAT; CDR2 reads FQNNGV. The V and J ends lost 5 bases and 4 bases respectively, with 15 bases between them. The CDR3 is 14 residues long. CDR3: CASSPEGGLYEQYF. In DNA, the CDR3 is TGTGCCAGCAGCCCCGAGGGGGGGTTATACGAGCAGTACTTC.

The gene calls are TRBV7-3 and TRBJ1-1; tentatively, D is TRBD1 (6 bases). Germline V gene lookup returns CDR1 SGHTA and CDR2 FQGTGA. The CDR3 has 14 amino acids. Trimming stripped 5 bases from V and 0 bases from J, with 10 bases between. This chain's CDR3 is CASSNGQLNTEAFF. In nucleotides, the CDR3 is TGTGCCAGCAGCAACGGACAGCTGAACACTGAAGCTTTCTTT.

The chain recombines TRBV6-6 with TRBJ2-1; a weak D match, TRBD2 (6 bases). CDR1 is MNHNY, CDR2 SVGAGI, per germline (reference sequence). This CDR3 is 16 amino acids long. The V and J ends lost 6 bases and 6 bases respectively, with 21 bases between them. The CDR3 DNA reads TGTGCCAGCAGCGGAGTGGGGGGACTTCGCGGCAATGAGCAGTTCTTC. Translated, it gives CASSGVGGLRGNEQFF.

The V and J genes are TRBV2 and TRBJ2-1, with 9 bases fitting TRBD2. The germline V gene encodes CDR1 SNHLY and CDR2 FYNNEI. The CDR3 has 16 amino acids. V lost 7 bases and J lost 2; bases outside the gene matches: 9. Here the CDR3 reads CASTSVRTSAYNEQFF. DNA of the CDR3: TGTGCCAGCACTAGCGTGAGGACTAGCGCCTACAATGAGCAGTTCTTC.

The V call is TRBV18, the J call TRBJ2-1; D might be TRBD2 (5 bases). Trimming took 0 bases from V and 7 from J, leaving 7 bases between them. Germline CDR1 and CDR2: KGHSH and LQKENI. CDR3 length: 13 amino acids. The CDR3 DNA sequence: TGTGCCAGCTCACCACCGAGAGGGAATGAGCAGTTCTTC. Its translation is CASSPPRGNEQFF.

CDR3 residues: CASSYGCRVLVYTGELFF. CDR3 DNA sequence: TGTGCCAGCAGCTACGGTTGCCGGGTTTTGGTGTACACCGGGGAGCTGTTTTTT. The chain employs TRBV5-7 and TRBJ2-2, with D unresolved. TRBV5-7 is flagged as an ORF with uncertain function. V dropped 3 bases and J dropped 3 bases, with 21 bases sitting between them. This CDR3 has 18 residues.

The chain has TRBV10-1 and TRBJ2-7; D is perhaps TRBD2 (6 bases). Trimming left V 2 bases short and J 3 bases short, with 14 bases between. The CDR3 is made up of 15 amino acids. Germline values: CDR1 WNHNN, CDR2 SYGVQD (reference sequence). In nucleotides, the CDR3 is TGCGCCAGCAGTGAGGGGCGGGGAAGGGGCTACGAGCAGTACTTC. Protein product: CASSEGRGRGYEQYF.

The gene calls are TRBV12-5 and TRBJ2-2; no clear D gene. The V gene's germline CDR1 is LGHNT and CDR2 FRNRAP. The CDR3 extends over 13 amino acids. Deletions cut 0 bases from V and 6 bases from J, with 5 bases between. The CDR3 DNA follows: TGTGCTAGTGGTTTGGTACAAGCCGGGGAGCTGTTTTTT. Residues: CASGLVQAGELFF.

Written as DNA, the CDR3 is TGTGCCAGCAGGCCGGGTAGTGGCGCGGGCCACTACGAGCAGTACTTC. Translation gives CASRPGSGAGHYEQYF. The V call is TRBV4-2, the J call TRBJ2-7; tentatively, D is TRBD2 (5 bases). Trimming stripped 6 bases from V and 3 bases from J, with 21 bases between. CDR1 is LGHNA, CDR2 YNFKEQ, per germline. The CDR3 is made up of 16 amino acids.

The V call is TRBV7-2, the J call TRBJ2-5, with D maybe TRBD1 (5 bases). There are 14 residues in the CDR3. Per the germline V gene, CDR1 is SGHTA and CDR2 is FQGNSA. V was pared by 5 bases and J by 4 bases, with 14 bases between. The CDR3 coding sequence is TGTGCCAGCAGCCCCATGACAGTGGGAGAGACCCAGTACTTC. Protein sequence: CASSPMTVGETQYF.

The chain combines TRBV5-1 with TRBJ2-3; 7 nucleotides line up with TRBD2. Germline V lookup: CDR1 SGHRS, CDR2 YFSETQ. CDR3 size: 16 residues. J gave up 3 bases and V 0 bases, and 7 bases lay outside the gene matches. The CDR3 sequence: CASSLALAQATDTQYF. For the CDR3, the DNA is TGCGCCAGCAGCTTGGCACTAGCGCAGGCGACAGATACGCAGTATTTT.

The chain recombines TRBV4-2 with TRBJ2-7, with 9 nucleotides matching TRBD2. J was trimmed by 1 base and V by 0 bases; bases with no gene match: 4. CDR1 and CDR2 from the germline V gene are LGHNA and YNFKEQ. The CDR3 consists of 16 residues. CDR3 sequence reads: CASSQDPTSGSYEQYF. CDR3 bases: TGTGCCAGCAGCCAAGACCCGACTAGCGGATCCTACGAGCAGTACTTC.

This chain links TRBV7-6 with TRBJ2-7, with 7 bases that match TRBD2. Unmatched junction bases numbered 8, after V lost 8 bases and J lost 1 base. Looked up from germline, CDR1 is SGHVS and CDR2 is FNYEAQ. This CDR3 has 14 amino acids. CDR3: CASRRGGESYEQYF. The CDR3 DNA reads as TGTGCCAGCCGTCGTGGGGGGGAATCCTACGAGCAGTACTTC.

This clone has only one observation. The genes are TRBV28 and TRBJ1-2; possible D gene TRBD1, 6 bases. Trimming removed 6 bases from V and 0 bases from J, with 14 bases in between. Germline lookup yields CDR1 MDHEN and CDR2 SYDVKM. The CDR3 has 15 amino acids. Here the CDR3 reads CASSRRQAPNYGYTF. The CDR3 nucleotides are TGTGCCAGCAGCCGCCGACAGGCTCCTAACTATGGCTACACCTTC.

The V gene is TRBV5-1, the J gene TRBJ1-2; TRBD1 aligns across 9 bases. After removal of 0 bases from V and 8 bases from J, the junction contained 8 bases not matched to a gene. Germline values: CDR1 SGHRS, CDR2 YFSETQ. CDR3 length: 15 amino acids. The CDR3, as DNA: TGCGCCAGCAGCTTGGGCGTACAGGGGGCGCTGGGCTACACCTTC. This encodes CASSLGVQGALGYTF.

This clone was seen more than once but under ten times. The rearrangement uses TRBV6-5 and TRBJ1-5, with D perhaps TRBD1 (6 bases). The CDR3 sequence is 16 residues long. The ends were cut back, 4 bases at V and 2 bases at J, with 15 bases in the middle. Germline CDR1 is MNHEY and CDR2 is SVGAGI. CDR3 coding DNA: TGTGCCAGCAGTTTACAGGGTGCCGGGGGCAATCAGCCCCAGCATTTT. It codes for CASSLQGAGGNQPQHF.

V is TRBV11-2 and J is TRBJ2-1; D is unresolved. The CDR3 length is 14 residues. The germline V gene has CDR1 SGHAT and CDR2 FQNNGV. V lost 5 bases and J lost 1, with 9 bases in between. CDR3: CASSLVLSYNEQFF. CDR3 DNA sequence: TGTGCCAGCAGCCTAGTACTATCCTACAATGAGCAGTTCTTC. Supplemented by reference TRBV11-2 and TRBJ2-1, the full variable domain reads EAGVAQSPRYKIIEKRQSVAFWCNPISGHATLYWYQQILGQGPKLLIQFQNNGVVDDSQLPKDRFSAERLKGVDSTLKIQPAKLEDSAVYLCASSLVLSYNEQFFGPGTRLTVL.